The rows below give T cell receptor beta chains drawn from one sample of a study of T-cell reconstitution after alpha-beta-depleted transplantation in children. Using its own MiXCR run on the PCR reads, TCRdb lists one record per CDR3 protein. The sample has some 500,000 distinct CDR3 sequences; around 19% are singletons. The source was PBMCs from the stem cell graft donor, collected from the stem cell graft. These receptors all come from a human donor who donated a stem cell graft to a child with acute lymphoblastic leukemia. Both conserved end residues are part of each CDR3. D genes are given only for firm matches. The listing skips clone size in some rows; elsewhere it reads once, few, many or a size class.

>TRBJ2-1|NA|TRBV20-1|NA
CSANYGGHEQFF
TGCAGTGCTAATTATGGGGGTCATGAGCAGTTCTTC
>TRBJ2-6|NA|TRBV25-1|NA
CASSDPSGSGANVLTF
TGTGCCAGCAGTGACCCCTCGGGCTCTGGGGCCAACGTCCTGACTTTC
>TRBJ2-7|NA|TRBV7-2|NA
CASSLPAYGGDLTYEQYF
TGTGCCAGCAGCTTACCGGCTTACGGGGGCGACCTCACCTACGAGCAGTACTTC
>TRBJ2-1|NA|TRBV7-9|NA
CASSGEAYYDNEQFF
TGTGCCAGCAGTGGAGAAGCGTATTATGACAATGAGCAGTTCTTC
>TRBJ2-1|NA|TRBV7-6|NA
CASSSDFPIQVYNEQFF
TGTGCCAGCAGCTCGGACTTCCCAATACAGGTCTACAATGAGCAGTTCTTC
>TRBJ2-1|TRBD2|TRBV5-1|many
CASSWTSGAYNEQFF
TGCGCCAGCAGCTGGACTAGCGGGGCCTACAATGAGCAGTTCTTC
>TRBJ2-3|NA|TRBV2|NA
CASRHTGTDTQYF
TGTGCCAGCAGGCACACCGGGACAGATACGCAGTATTTT
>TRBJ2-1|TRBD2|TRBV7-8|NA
CASSSTGGGLYNEQFF
TGTGCCAGCAGCTCCACGGGAGGTGGACTCTACAATGAGCAGTTCTTC
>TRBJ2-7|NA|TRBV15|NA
CATSRDSWGVREQYF
TGTGCCACCAGCAGAGATAGTTGGGGGGTGCGCGAGCAGTACTTC
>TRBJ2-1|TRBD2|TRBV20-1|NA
CSARSGLASDGQFF
TGCAGTGCTAGATCGGGACTAGCCTCTGACGGGCAGTTCTTC
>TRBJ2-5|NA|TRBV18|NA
CASSQNIGGQETQYF
TGTGCCAGCTCACAAAACATAGGAGGTCAAGAGACCCAGTACTTC
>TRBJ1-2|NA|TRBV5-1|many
CASSFSRDGYTF
TGCGCCAGCAGCTTTTCCAGGGATGGCTACACCTTC
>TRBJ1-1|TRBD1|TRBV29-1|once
CSVYPGQGAASTEAFF
TGCAGCGTTTATCCGGGACAGGGGGCCGCCAGCACTGAAGCTTTCTTT
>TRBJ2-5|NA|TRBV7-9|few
CASSLPAVKEETQYF
TGTGCCAGCAGCTTACCGGCCGTAAAGGAGGAGACCCAGTACTTC
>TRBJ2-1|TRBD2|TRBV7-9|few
CASSSRPGGNEQFF
TGTGCCAGCAGCTCCCGCCCGGGAGGCAATGAGCAGTTCTTC
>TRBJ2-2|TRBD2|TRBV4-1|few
CASSPGGASGADTGELFF
TGCGCCAGCAGCCCTGGGGGAGCTAGCGGGGCTGACACCGGGGAGCTGTTTTTT
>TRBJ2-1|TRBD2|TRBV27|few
CASSKPGLAAPAYNEQFF
TGTGCCAGCAGTAAGCCGGGACTAGCGGCACCTGCCTACAATGAGCAGTTCTTC
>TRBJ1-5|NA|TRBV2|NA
CASREGLTSYSNQPQHF
TGTGCCAGCAGGGAAGGACTGACTAGCTATAGCAATCAGCCCCAGCATTTT
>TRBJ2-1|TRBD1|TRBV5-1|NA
CASSLEGQGRVNEQFF
TGCGCCAGCAGCTTGGAAGGACAGGGAAGAGTCAATGAGCAGTTCTTC
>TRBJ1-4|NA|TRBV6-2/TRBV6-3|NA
CASGLRTKKLFF
TGTGCCAGCGGGCTACGGACGAAAAAACTGTTTTTT
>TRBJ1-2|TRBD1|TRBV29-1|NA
CSAGTGYYDGYTF
TGCAGCGCCGGGACAGGGTACTATGATGGCTACACCTTC
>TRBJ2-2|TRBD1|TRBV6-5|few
CASSSDRGNTGELFF
TGTGCCAGCAGTTCCGACAGGGGGAACACCGGGGAGCTGTTTTTT
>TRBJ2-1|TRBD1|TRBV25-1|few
CASSAQGAVEQFF
TGTGCCAGCAGTGCTCAGGGGGCGGTCGAGCAGTTCTTC
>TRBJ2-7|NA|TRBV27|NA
CASSSPRLRGGSYEQYF
TGTGCCAGCAGTTCTCCTCGGCTAAGGGGCGGATCCTACGAGCAGTACTTC
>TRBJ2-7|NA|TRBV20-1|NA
CSGSGTVPYEQYF
TGCAGTGGGTCCGGGACTGTTCCCTACGAGCAGTACTTC
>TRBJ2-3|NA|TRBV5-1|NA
CASSDPMADDTQYF
TGCGCCAGCAGCGACCCGATGGCTGACGATACGCAGTATTTT
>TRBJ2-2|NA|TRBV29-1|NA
CSGRERSTGELFF
TGCAGCGGGAGGGAACGTAGCACCGGGGAGCTGTTTTTT
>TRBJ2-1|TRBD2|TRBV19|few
CASSIGLASYNEQFF
TGTGCCAGTAGTATCGGACTAGCCTCCTACAATGAGCAGTTCTTC
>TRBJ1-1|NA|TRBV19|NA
CASILYRNTEAFF
TGTGCCAGTATTCTCTACAGGAACACTGAAGCTTTCTTT
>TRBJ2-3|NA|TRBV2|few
CASTRAGRTDTQYF
TGTGCCAGCACCCGAGCGGGTCGCACAGATACGCAGTATTTT
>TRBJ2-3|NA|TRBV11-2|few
CASSLEDRAGSTDTQYF
TGTGCCAGCAGCTTAGAGGACCGAGCGGGCAGCACAGATACGCAGTATTTT
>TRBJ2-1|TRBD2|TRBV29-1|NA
CSVGGASGDFLYNEQFF
TGCAGCGTGGGGGGGGCTAGCGGGGATTTCCTTTACAATGAGCAGTTCTTC
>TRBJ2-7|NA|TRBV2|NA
CASNTGSYEQYF
TGTGCCAGCAATACTGGCTCCTACGAGCAGTACTTC
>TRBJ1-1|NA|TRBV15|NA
CATRFFANTEAFF
TGTGCCACCCGTTTTTTCGCGAACACTGAAGCTTTCTTT